This T cell receptor (beta chain) originates from a study of CD8+ T cells in alopecia areata (dated by TCRdb to between 2017 and 2018). Study-level background: To study T cell clonal expansion in alopecia areata, the researchers applied high-throughput TCRbeta sequencing to both the C3H/HeJ mouse model and human patients. Scalp tissue and sorted CD4+ and CD8+ peripheral blood T cells from patchy and totalis/universalis alopecia areata patients and from healthy controls were covered by human TCRbeta sequencing. Clonality in the scalp was compared among normal scalp (n=4), patchy alopecia areata scalp (n=8), and alopecia totalis/universalis scalp (n=8). RNA came from the PAXgene miRNA kit for fixed scalp, the miRNeasy kit for PBMCs, and the RNeasy kit for mouse skin. immunoSEQ multiplex PCR using 35 Vbeta forward primers and 13 Jbeta reverse primers was used to amplify TCRbeta CDR3 regions. What the research found in general, with its limitations: Lesional scalp, especially in alopecia totalis/universalis, showed higher clonality and more expanded CD8+ clones than normal scalp, suggesting antigenic drive. Scalp TCR repertoire analysis is complicated because resident alphabeta T cells in normal human skin are also sequenced, whereas mouse skin is dominated by gammadelta T cells. Shared TCR sequences between patients were less evident than in mice, which may be partly attributable to HLA diversity in the patient population.

In about five patients from the biomarker study, CD4+ cells were sorted further to obtain CD25+CD127- cells. From alopecia areata patients, peripheral blood was collected along with lesional scalp punch biopsies. PBMCs were isolated by density centrifugation and stained for CD3, CD4 and CD8, after which CD4+ and CD8+ T cells were sorted on a FACSAria. Untreated alopecia areata patients were recruited as part of a multicenter biomarker study. For CDR1 and CDR2, the germline V gene lists SGHVS and FQNEAQ. Its CDR3 holds 17 amino acids, cysteine through phenylalanine. Just the 51-base CDR3 DNA is kept, in frame starting at base 1. Clipping removes 0 bases from V and 2 bases from J, with 6 as the unmatched junction base count. In the case of this clone: Its antigen remains undetermined. No per-base quality is available; no much larger clone lies one base away.

Library preparation was by the immunoSEQ multiplex PCR assay. To provide template for TCR sequencing, every sample had RNA extracted and reverse transcribed into cDNA. SuperScript III was used for first-strand cDNA synthesis, primed with a 2:1 mix of oligo-dT and random hexamers. Amplification bias was assessed with a synthetic immune receptor repertoire, and residual bias was removed computationally. The authors' pipeline ran thus. Raw reads were preprocessed for error removal, and CDR3 was defined according to IMGT conventions as running from the conserved cysteine to phenylalanine. To get clonality, Shannon entropy was normalized by log2 of the number of productive unique TCRs and the result was subtracted from 1. Scalp TCRbeta sequences were cross-referenced with sorted blood CD4 and CD8 repertoires so that the CD4 or CD8 identity of scalp clones could be inferred. Imported from immuneACCESS, the table was reduced by TCRdb to in-frame sequences with V and J called. These copies leave out some clones; in studies compared against another copy, an unresolved V gene accounts for under half, and the cause of the remainder is not known. From that table come the V and J calls and clone size; the DNA was used to work out D and trimming. The sample table shows tens of thousands of clones, and around 57% are seen once. About 1.8% of the sample is held by the ten biggest clonotypes.

Recombination joined TRBV7-8 with TRBJ2-3, with 9 bases matching TRBD2. Sequenced input: CD4+ Tregs sorted from blood. The sequence was collected from a human donor with alopecia areata. The nucleotide sequence reads TGTGCCAGCAGCTTAGCGCTGACTAGCGGATCCACAGATACGCAGTATTTT. The resulting protein is CASSLALTSGSTDTQYF.